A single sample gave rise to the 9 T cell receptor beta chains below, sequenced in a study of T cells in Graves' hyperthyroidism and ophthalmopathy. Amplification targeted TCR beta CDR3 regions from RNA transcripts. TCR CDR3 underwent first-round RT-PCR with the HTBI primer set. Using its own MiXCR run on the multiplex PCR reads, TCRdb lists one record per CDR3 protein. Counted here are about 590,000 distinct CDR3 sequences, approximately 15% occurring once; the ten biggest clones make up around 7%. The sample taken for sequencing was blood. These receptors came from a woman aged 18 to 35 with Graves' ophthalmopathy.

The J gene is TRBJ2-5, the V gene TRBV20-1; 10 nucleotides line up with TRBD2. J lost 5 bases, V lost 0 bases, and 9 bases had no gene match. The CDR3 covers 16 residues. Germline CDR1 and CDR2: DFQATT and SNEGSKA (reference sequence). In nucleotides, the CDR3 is TGCAGTGCTAGAGATCTTGCTAGCGGGAGTCATGAGACCCAGTACTTC. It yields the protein CSARDLASGSHETQYF.

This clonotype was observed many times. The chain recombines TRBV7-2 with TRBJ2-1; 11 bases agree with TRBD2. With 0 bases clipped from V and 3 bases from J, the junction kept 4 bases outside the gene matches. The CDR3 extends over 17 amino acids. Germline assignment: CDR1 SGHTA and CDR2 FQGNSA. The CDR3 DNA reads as TGTGCCAGCAGCTTAGCGCTAGCGGGAGGTAACTACAATGAGCAGTTCTTC. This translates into CASSLALAGGNYNEQFF.

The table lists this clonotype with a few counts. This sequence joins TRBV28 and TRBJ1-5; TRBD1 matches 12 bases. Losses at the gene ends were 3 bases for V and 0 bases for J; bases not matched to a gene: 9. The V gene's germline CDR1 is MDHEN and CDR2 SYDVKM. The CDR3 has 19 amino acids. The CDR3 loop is CASSFAGTGGLYSNQPQHF. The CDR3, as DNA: TGTGCCAGCAGTTTTGCCGGGACAGGGGGCTTATATAGCAATCAGCCCCAGCATTTT.

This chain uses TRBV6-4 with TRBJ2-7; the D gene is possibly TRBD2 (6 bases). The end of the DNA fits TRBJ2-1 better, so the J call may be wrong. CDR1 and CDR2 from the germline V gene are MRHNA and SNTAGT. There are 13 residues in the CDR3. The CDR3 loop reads CASSVLGGYEQFF. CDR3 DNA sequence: TGTGCCAGCAGCGTCCTGGGGGGTTACGAGCAGTTCTTC.

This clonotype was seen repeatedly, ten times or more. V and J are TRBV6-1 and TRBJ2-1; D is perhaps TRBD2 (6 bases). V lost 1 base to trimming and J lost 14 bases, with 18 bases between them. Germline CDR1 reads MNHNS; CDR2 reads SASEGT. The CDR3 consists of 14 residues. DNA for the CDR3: TGTGCCAGCAGTGAAGGTTCAAGACGGGAGCGGAAGTTCTTC. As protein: CASSEGSRRERKFF.

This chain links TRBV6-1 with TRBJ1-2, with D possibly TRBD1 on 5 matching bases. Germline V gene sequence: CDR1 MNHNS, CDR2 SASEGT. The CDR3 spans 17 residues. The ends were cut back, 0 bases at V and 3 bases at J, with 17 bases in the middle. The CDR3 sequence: CASSEAEGTLGDYGYTF. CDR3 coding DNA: TGTGCCAGCAGTGAAGCCGAGGGGACGCTGGGGGACTATGGCTACACCTTC.

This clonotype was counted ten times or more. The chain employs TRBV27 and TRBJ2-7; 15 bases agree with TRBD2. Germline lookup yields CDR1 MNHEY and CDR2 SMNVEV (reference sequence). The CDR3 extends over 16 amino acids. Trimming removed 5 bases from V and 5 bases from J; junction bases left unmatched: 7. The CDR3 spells CASSPRTSGRENEQYF. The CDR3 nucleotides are TGTGCCAGCAGTCCCCGGACTAGCGGGAGGGAAAACGAGCAGTACTTC.

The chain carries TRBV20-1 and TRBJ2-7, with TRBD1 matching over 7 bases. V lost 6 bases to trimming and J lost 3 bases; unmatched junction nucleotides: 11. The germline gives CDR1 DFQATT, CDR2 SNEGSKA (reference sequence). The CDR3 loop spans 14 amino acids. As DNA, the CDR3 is TGCAGTGCGAGGGACAGCACGAAGCTCTACGAGCAGTACTTC. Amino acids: CSARDSTKLYEQYF.

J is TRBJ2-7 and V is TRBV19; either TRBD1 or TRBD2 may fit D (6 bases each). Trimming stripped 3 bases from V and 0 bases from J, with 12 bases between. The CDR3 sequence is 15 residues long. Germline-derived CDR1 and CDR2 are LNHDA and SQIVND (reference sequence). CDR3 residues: CASSIGGQSSYEQYF. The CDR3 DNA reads TGTGCCAGTAGTATCGGGGGACAAAGCTCCTACGAGCAGTACTTC.